This passage covers 11 T cell receptor beta chains from one sample sequenced in a study of blood T cell repertoires in COVID-19 (dated by TCRdb to about 2020). The library was made by the immunoSEQ multiplex PCR assay. Drawn from immuneACCESS, this table holds only the in-frame rearrangements with V and J called that TCRdb kept. Clones are partly lost; checked studies trace under half to an unresolved V gene and leave the rest unexplained. The sample includes hundreds of thousands of clones, with around nine tenths observed a single time. The ten largest clones represent 0.7% to 0.85% of the sample. The sequenced sample was peripheral blood. The receptors were sampled from a man between 18 and 35 years old with COVID-19, enrolled during active disease.

V is TRBV13 and J is TRBJ2-7; TRBD1 matches at 7 bases. This CDR3 comprises 16 residues. Germline CDR1 and CDR2: PRHDT and FYEKMQ (reference sequence). V was clipped by 5 bases and J by 0 bases; unmatched bases: 10. The CDR3 nucleotides are TGTGCCAGCAGCATGGGGGACAGTCTGAGCTCCTACGAGCAGTACTTC. This encodes CASSMGDSLSSYEQYF.

The rearrangement uses TRBV7-2 and TRBJ2-4; no firm D call. The CDR3 sequence is 17 residues long. The V end lost 2 bases, the J end lost 0 bases, and 14 bases lay between the germline ends. Germline V gene sequence: CDR1 SGHTA, CDR2 FQGNSA. CDR3 sequence reads: CASSLNQVLLAKNIQYF. For the CDR3, the DNA is TGTGCCAGCAGCTTAAACCAGGTTCTTTTAGCCAAAAACATTCAGTACTTC.

V and J are TRBV6-5 and TRBJ1-2; 10 nucleotides line up with TRBD1. Germline V CDR1 and CDR2: MNHEY, SVGAGI. The length of the CDR3 is 15 residues. Losses at the gene ends were 6 bases for V and 4 bases for J; bases not matched to a gene: 8. CDR3 coding DNA: TGTGCCAGCAGAGACTTGACAGGGGGCTCCTATGGCTACACCTTC. Translating it yields CASRDLTGGSYGYTF.

The chain joins TRBV5-1 to TRBJ2-1; 7 bases are shared with TRBD1. V shed 3 bases and J 9 bases; nucleotides not matched to a gene: 12. This CDR3 comprises 15 residues. Germline assignment: CDR1 SGHRS and CDR2 YFSETQ. Here the CDR3 DNA reads TGCGCCAGCAGCTCAGGACAGGTCCTCCCCGGTGAGCAGTTCTTC. It codes for CASSSGQVLPGEQFF.

V is TRBV24-1 and J is TRBJ1-1; D not resolved. Germline values: CDR1 KGHDR, CDR2 SFDVKD. The CDR3 runs 13 residues. V lost 4 bases to trimming and J lost 1 base, with 6 bases between them. The CDR3 coding sequence is TGTGCCACCAGTGACCCCTCGAACACTGAAGCTTTCTTT. Its protein product is CATSDPSNTEAFF.

The V gene is TRBV11-1, the J gene TRBJ2-5; D ambiguous. Germline CDR1 reads SGHAT; CDR2 reads FQDESV (reference sequence). The CDR3 is made up of 11 amino acids. Trimming stripped 4 bases from V and 2 bases from J, with 2 bases between. The CDR3 protein is CASSSQETQYF. In DNA form, the CDR3 reads TGTGCCAGCAGCTCACAAGAGACCCAGTACTTC.

V gene TRBV20-1 combines with J gene TRBJ2-1; the D gene is possibly TRBD1 (6 bases). V lost 3 bases, J lost 7 bases, and 16 bases lay in between. CDR3 length: 14 residues. CDR1 and CDR2 from the germline V gene are DFQATT and SNEGSKA (reference sequence). CDR3 nucleotides: TGCAGTGCTAGTGGACCACAGGGATCAAATGAGCAGTTCTTC. This gives the protein CSASGPQGSNEQFF.

The J gene is TRBJ2-1, the V gene TRBV19, with TRBD1 identical over 9 bases. CDR3 length: 15 residues. Germline V gives CDR1 LNHDA, CDR2 SQIVND (reference sequence). V shed 6 bases and J 3 bases; nucleotides not matched to a gene: 6. The CDR3, as DNA: TGTGCCAGTAGGCGAGAGACAGGGGGCTACAATGAGCAGTTCTTC. Translation gives CASRRETGGYNEQFF.

This rearrangement joins TRBV11-2 to TRBJ2-5, with D unresolved. The CDR3 is made up of 16 amino acids. Deletions cut 2 bases from V and 4 bases from J, with 17 bases between. Germline V lookup: CDR1 SGHAT, CDR2 FQNNGV. The CDR3 spells CASSLLARGVRETQYF. Here the CDR3 DNA reads TGTGCCAGCAGCTTATTAGCCCGCGGTGTCCGAGAGACCCAGTACTTC.

This clone was observed a single time. The rearrangement links TRBV6-2 or TRBV6-3 to TRBJ2-3; 13 bases match TRBD2. Germline V lookup: CDR1 MNHEY, CDR2 SVGEGT. Trimming removed 6 bases from V and 4 bases from J; junction bases left unmatched: 10. The CDR3 contains 17 residues. DNA for the CDR3: TGTGCCAGCAGCCCACTAGCGGGGGGGCGGGACCCAGATACGCAGTATTTT. The encoded protein is CASSPLAGGRDPDTQYF.

This clone appeared a single time. The rearrangement uses TRBV7-3 and TRBJ2-3; D is possibly TRBD2 (6 bases). Germline CDR1 SGHTA, CDR2 FQGTGA. Trimming removed 2 bases from V and 2 bases from J, with 8 bases in between. This CDR3 is built from 14 residues. The CDR3 here is CASSLAGLTDTQYF. Here the CDR3 DNA reads TGTGCCAGCAGCTTAGCGGGACTCACAGATACGCAGTATTTT.